Listed below are T cell receptor beta chains from one sample, sequenced in a study of T cells in tuberculosis. TCRdb keeps only in-frame clones here, not all; method: immunoSEQ multiplex PCR. Among about 22,000 clones listed, 70% to 90% were seen once. The sample in question was PBMCs, obtained at tuberculosis diagnosis. These receptor sequences come from an adult with tuberculosis. Each CDR3 is given with its conserved first and last residue. A D gene is named only where the DNA matches it firmly. Clone size is shown for a subset of rows, as once, few, many or a class of expanded clone.

>TRBJ2-7|NA|NA|TRBV11-2
TGTGCCAGCAGCTTATACGGTGAGCAGTACTTC
CASSLYGEQYF
>TRBJ2-7|TRBD1|NA|TRBV11-2
TGTGCCAGCAGCTTAGCGGGACAGGGGCCCTACGAGCAGTACTTC
CASSLAGQGPYEQYF
>TRBJ1-5|NA|NA|TRBV25-1
TGTGCCAGCAGTGACACCAGGGGTTTCCAGCCCCAGCATTTT
CASSDTRGFQPQHF
>TRBJ2-2|TRBD2|NA|TRBV4-1
TGCGCCAGCAGAACTCAGCGGGAGAGTAGCGGGGAGCTGTTTTTT
CASRTQRESSGELFF
>TRBJ2-1|NA|NA|TRBV18
TGTGCCAGCTCACCACGACTCCCTTACAATGAGCAGTTCTTC
CASSPRLPYNEQFF
>TRBJ2-7|NA|NA|TRBV21-1
TGTGCCAGCAGCAAAAGGCCCCGACCAGCGAGAATTTGGTTCTACGAGCAGTACTTC
CASSKRPRPARIWFYEQYF
>TRBJ1-5|NA|NA|TRBV7-9
TGTGCCAGCAGCTCTCCCGGGGAATCGACTCAGCCCCAGCATTTT
CASSSPGESTQPQHF
>TRBJ2-7|TRBD2|NA|TRBV7-2
TGTGCCAGCAGCCTTCTAGCGGGAGGAACTTGGGAGCAGTACTTC
CASSLLAGGTWEQYF
>TRBJ1-2|TRBD1|NA|TRBV7-3
TGTGCCAGCAGCTTAGACAGGGGGAGAGGCTACACCTTC
CASSLDRGRGYTF
>TRBJ2-3|NA|NA|TRBV15
TGTGCCACCAGCTCGGGACTGATCACAGATACGCAGTATTTT
CATSSGLITDTQYF
>TRBJ2-2|NA|medium-sized|TRBV6-1
TGTGCCAGCAGTGAAGAGGTGACTAACACCGGGGAGCTGTTTTTT
CASSEEVTNTGELFF
>TRBJ1-1|NA|NA|TRBV19
TGTGCCAGTAGTATAGATCGGACTTTGTTGAACACTGAAGCTTTCTTT
CASSIDRTLLNTEAFF
>TRBJ2-4|NA|NA|TRBV4-3
TGCGCCAGCAGCCTAAGCCCCAATCTAGCCAAAAACATTCAGTACTTC
CASSLSPNLAKNIQYF
>TRBJ1-1|NA|NA|TRBV19
TGTGCCAGTAGTATAGCGGGGGGGCACACTGAAGCTTTCTTT
CASSIAGGHTEAFF
>TRBJ2-7|TRBD1|medium-sized|TRBV5-5
TGTGCCAGCAGCTTGGAACAGGGGGTCTACGAGCAGTACTTC
CASSLEQGVYEQYF
>TRBJ2-7|TRBD2|NA|TRBV28
TGTGCCAGCAGTCATGTACTAGCGGGAGGCCACGAGCAGTACTTC
CASSHVLAGGHEQYF
>TRBJ2-1|NA|NA|TRBV7-3
TGTGCCAGCAGCTTAATGGAGGGACCGCAGTTCTTC
CASSLMEGPQFF
>TRBJ2-6|NA|NA|TRBV7-9
TGTGCCAGCAGCTTAACCCGGGACACTAGCTCTGGGGCCAACGTCCTGACTTTC
CASSLTRDTSSGANVLTF
>TRBJ2-5|TRBD2|NA|TRBV18
TGTGCCAGCTCACCAGCCAGCGGGAGACTAGTAGAGACCCAGTACTTC
CASSPASGRLVETQYF
>TRBJ1-1|NA|NA|TRBV23-1
TGCGCCAGCAGTCAATCTAGGGGGGGTCTTCTCTACACTGAAGCTTTCTTT
CASSQSRGGLLYTEAFF
>TRBJ1-6|NA|NA|TRBV5-6
TGTGCCAGCAGCGGAGGGGTTGAGGCTTCACCCCTCCACTTT
CASSGGVEASPLHF
>TRBJ2-7|TRBD1|NA|TRBV6-5
TGTGCCAGCAGCCGAGCAGGGGGCTCTAACGAGCAGTACTTC
CASSRAGGSNEQYF
>TRBJ1-1|TRBD1|NA|TRBV29-1
TGCAGCGTTGCCTCACAGGGGTATACTGAAGCTTTCTTT
CSVASQGYTEAFF
>TRBJ2-3|TRBD2|NA|TRBV5-1
TGCGCCAGCAGCTTGAAGCCCGTGACTAGCGGGCCCAGCACAGATACGCAGTATTTT
CASSLKPVTSGPSTDTQYF
>TRBJ2-2|NA|few|TRBV29-1
TGCAGCGTTGAAGATCAACGGGGTAACACCGGGGAGCTGTTTTTT
CSVEDQRGNTGELFF
>TRBJ2-2|NA|NA|TRBV19
TGTGCCAGTAGGGGACTCGGGATCACCGGGGAGCTGTTTTTT
CASRGLGITGELFF
>TRBJ2-7|TRBD2|NA|TRBV7-2
TGTGCCAGCAGCCCCCGACGGGGGAGGGTCTACGAGCAGTACTTC
CASSPRRGRVYEQYF
>TRBJ1-2|NA|NA|TRBV5-4
TGTGCCAGCAGCGGGGGCGTCGGCTATGGCTACACCTTC
CASSGGVGYGYTF
>TRBJ2-1|TRBD2|NA|TRBV25-1
TGTGCCAGCAGCCCTCGGGCTAGCGGGAGTAATGAGCAGTTCTTC
CASSPRASGSNEQFF
>TRBJ1-2|NA|NA|TRBV6-1
TGTGCCAGCAGTGTTAGAGGTCGTGATAACTATGGCTACACCTTC
CASSVRGRDNYGYTF
>TRBJ2-2|TRBD2|NA|TRBV7-6
TGTGCCAGCAGCTCATTGGGAGGGATCGCCACCGGGGAGCTGTTTTTT
CASSSLGGIATGELFF
>TRBJ1-1|NA|NA|TRBV9
TGTGCCAGCAGCGTAGTAGTAGGGGCAGCTGAAGCTTTCTTT
CASSVVVGAAEAFF
>TRBJ1-1|NA|NA|TRBV30
TGTGCCTGGAGTTCACACCGCACTGAAGCTTTCTTT
CAWSSHRTEAFF
>TRBJ2-7|TRBD1|NA|TRBV27
TGTGCCAGCAGTTTGACGACAGGGAAAAGCGAGCAGTACTTC
CASSLTTGKSEQYF
>TRBJ2-3|TRBD1|NA|TRBV28
TGTGCCAGCAGTCCGGCCTCCCTTATGGGACAGGGATTCACAGATACGCAGTATTTT
CASSPASLMGQGFTDTQYF
>TRBJ2-7|TRBD1|few|TRBV29-1
TGCAGCGTTGGAGGGGGCCCAGTATCCTACGAGCAGTACTTC
CSVGGGPVSYEQYF
>TRBJ2-7|NA|NA|TRBV27
TGTGCCAGCAGTTCCGCGGGGTGGGAGCAGTACTTC
CASSSAGWEQYF
>TRBJ2-2|TRBD2|few|TRBV19
TGTGCCAGTAGTATAGCGGGGCGGGAGGGAGACACCGGGGAGCTGTTTTTT
CASSIAGREGDTGELFF
>TRBJ1-2|NA|NA|TRBV9
TGTGCCAGCAGCTCAGGATACTATGGCTACACCTTC
CASSSGYYGYTF
>TRBJ2-7|TRBD1|NA|TRBV9
TGTGCCAGCAGCCTAACAGGGGTTCGTGGTTCAAACTACGAGCAGTACTTC
CASSLTGVRGSNYEQYF
>TRBJ1-5|NA|NA|TRBV2
TGTGCCAGCAGCCAAAGGGGAGGTAGCAATCAGCCCCAGCATTTT
CASSQRGGSNQPQHF
>TRBJ2-1|TRBD2|once|TRBV28
TGTGCCAGCAGTTTGAATCCTAGCGGGAGTTACAATGAGCAGTTCTTC
CASSLNPSGSYNEQFF
>TRBJ2-4|NA|NA|TRBV5-4
TGTGCCAGCACCCCTGGGGGGGCCAAAAACATTCAGTACTTC
CASTPGGAKNIQYF
>TRBJ1-1|NA|NA|TRBV4-3
TGCGCCAGCAGCCAAGATCGGGGAACAGGGCCCACTGAAGCTTTCTTT
CASSQDRGTGPTEAFF
>TRBJ2-3|TRBD2|NA|TRBV6-5
TGTGCCAGCAGTTACTTTAGCGGGAAGAGCACAGATACGCAGTATTTT
CASSYFSGKSTDTQYF
>TRBJ1-1|TRBD1|few|TRBV9
TGTGCCAGCAGCGTAGAGGGACAGGGGTACTCTGAAGCTTTCTTT
CASSVEGQGYSEAFF